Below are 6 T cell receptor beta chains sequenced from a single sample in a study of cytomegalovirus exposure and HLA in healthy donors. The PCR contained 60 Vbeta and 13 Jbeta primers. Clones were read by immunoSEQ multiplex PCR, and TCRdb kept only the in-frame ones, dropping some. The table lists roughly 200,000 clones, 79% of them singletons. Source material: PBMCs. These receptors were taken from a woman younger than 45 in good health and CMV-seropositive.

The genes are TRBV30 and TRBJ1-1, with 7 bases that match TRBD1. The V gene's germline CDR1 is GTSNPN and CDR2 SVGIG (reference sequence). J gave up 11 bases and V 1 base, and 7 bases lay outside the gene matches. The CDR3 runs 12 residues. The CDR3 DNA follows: TGTGCCTGGAGTGGCGGGACAGTTCTCGCTTTCTTT. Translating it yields CAWSGGTVLAFF.

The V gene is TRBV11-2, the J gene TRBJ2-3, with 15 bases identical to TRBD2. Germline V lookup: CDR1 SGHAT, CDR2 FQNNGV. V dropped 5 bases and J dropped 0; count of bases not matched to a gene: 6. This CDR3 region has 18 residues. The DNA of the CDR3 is TGTGCCAGCAGCCCCGGACTAGCGGGAGGGTTAAGCACAGATACGCAGTATTTT. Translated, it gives CASSPGLAGGLSTDTQYF.

The CDR3, as DNA: TGTGCCAGTAGTAGAAGACAGTTCACCGGGGAGCTGTTTTTT. This gives the protein CASSRRQFTGELFF. This rearrangement joins TRBV19 to TRBJ2-2; D possibly corresponds to TRBD1 (5 bases). In germline, CDR1 is LNHDA, CDR2 SQIVND (reference sequence). CDR3 length: 14 amino acids. Trimming pared 4 bases from V and 4 bases from J, leaving 10 bases between.

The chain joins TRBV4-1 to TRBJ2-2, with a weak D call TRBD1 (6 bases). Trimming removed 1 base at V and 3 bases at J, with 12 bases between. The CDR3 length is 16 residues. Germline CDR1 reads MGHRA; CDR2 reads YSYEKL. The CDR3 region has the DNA TGCGCCAGCAGCCAAGTTCGACAGGACGACACCGGGGAGCTGTTTTTT. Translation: CASSQVRQDDTGELFF.

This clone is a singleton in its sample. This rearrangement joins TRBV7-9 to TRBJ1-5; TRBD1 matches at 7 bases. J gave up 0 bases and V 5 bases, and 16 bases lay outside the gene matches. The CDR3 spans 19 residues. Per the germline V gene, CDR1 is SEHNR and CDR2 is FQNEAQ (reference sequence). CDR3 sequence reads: CASSHTLGDRVYSNQPQHF. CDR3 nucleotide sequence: TGTGCCAGCAGCCACACTCTCGGGGACAGAGTTTATAGCAATCAGCCCCAGCATTTT.

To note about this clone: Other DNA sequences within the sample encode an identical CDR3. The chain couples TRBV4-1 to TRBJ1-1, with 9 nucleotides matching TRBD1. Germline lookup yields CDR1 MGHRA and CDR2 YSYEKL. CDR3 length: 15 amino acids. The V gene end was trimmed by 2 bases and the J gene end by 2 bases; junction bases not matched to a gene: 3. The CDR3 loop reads CASSQSTGGNTEAFF. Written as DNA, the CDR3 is TGCGCCAGCAGCCAATCAACAGGGGGCAACACTGAAGCTTTCTTT.